These 26 T cell receptor beta chains originate from one sample sequenced in a study of blood T cell repertoires in COVID-19. The protocol was immunoSEQ multiplex PCR, while the TCRdb copy is restricted to in-frame clones and leaves out a portion. The sample includes about 35,000 clones, more than 75% of them seen just once. The sequencing sample was made of peripheral blood. The source is a man older than 75 with active or convalescent COVID-19.

The genes are TRBV30 and TRBJ1-2; D is unclear. The V end lost 5 bases, the J end lost 0 bases, and 10 bases lay between the germline ends. The CDR3 consists of 13 residues. Germline V gives CDR1 GTSNPN, CDR2 SVGIG (reference sequence). The CDR3 sequence is CAWAQASNYGYTF. The DNA for the CDR3 is TGTGCCTGGGCCCAAGCTTCTAACTATGGCTACACCTTC.

The chain joins TRBV10-3 to TRBJ2-1; 10 bases fit TRBD1. The ends lost 5 bases at V and 6 bases at J; junction bases unmatched: 4. This CDR3 spans 14 amino acids. CDR1 and CDR2 (germline): ENHRY, SYGVKD. The DNA of the CDR3 is TGTGCCATCAGTCGGGACAGGGGTTTCAATGAGCAGTTCTTC. Its protein product is CAISRDRGFNEQFF.

The V gene is TRBV28, the J gene TRBJ2-1, with 7 positions matching TRBD1. This CDR3 contains 14 residues. Germline assignment: CDR1 MDHEN and CDR2 SYDVKM. V dropped 4 bases and J dropped 5; count of bases not matched to a gene: 5. The CDR3 sequence: CASSSPGTDNEQFF. The CDR3 coding sequence is TGTGCCAGCAGTTCACCCGGGACAGACAATGAGCAGTTCTTC.

J is TRBJ2-2 and V is TRBV19; D gene ambiguous. Germline CDR1 and CDR2: LNHDA and SQIVND (reference sequence). Trimming removed 5 bases from V and 0 bases from J, with 10 bases in between. The CDR3 extends over 15 amino acids. The CDR3 spells CASSWQFANTGELFF. The CDR3 DNA reads as TGTGCCAGTAGTTGGCAGTTCGCGAACACCGGGGAGCTGTTTTTT. The variable domain in full, completed from reference TRBV19 and TRBJ2-2, reads DGGITQSPKYLFRKEGQNVTLSCEQNLNHDAMYWYRQDPGQGLRLIYYSQIVNDFQKGDIAEGYSVSREKKESFPLTVTSAQKNPTAFYLCASSWQFANTGELFFGEGSRLTVL.

The V and J genes are TRBV19 and TRBJ2-1; no clear D gene. V was cut by 6 bases and J by 4 bases, with 10 bases left in between. The CDR3 has 13 amino acids. The germline gives CDR1 LNHDA, CDR2 SQIVND (reference sequence). CDR3 amino acids: CASRVAPYNEQFF. As DNA, the CDR3 is TGTGCCAGTAGGGTAGCACCATACAATGAGCAGTTCTTC.

The chain couples TRBV11-3 to TRBJ2-7; perhaps TRBD2 as D (6 bases). This CDR3 has 13 residues. The germline gives CDR1 SGHNT, CDR2 YENEEA. Trimming took 4 bases from V and 3 from J, leaving 10 bases between them. In DNA form, the CDR3 reads TGTGCCAGCAGCTCGACGGGGGTCTACGAGCAGTACTTC. Translating gives CASSSTGVYEQYF.

CDR3 loop: CASSSPGLAGGSYNEQFF. In nucleotides, the CDR3 is TGTGCCAGCAGTTCGCCGGGACTAGCGGGAGGCTCCTACAATGAGCAGTTCTTC. This chain uses TRBV28 with TRBJ2-1; 15 bases map to TRBD2. There are 18 residues in the CDR3. CDR1 MDHEN and CDR2 SYDVKM come from the germline V gene. The V and J ends lost 4 bases and 0 bases, in that order; junction bases with no gene match: 4.

This chain uses TRBV7-2 with TRBJ2-7; 7 bases map to TRBD1. Germline CDR1 is SGHTA and CDR2 is FQGNSA. The CDR3 runs to 15 residues. J gave up 4 bases and V 0 bases, and 6 bases lay outside the gene matches. The CDR3: CASSLAGQLQYEQYF. CDR3 coding DNA: TGTGCCAGCAGCTTAGCGGGACAGCTTCAATACGAGCAGTACTTC.

The chain combines TRBV5-8 with TRBJ2-5, with a weak D call TRBD1 (6 bases). This CDR3 has 13 amino acids. Germline CDR1 reads SGHTS; CDR2 reads YDEGEE. Trimming pared 4 bases from V and 5 bases from J, leaving 12 bases between. The CDR3 sequence is CASSPDSSETQYF. DNA of the CDR3: TGTGCCAGCAGCCCGGACAGTTCGGAGACCCAGTACTTC.

The chain has TRBV6-2 or TRBV6-3 and TRBJ2-1; 8 bases are a match to TRBD2. After removal of 5 bases from V and 8 bases from J, the junction contained 8 bases not matched to a gene. This CDR3 is 14 amino acids long. Germline V gene data show CDR1 as MNHEY and CDR2 as SVGEGT. DNA of the CDR3: TGTGCCAGCAGTGCAGGGACTAGTGTCGATGAGCAGTTCTTC. Translation: CASSAGTSVDEQFF.

The chain is built from TRBV6-5 and TRBJ2-7, with 7 positions matching TRBD1. CDR3 size: 14 residues. The V and J ends lost 5 bases and 6 bases, in that order; junction bases with no gene match: 10. Germline-derived CDR1 and CDR2 are MNHEY and SVGAGI. The chain's CDR3 is CASSNRGFGGEQYF. The CDR3 DNA is TGTGCCAGCAGTAACAGGGGTTTTGGGGGCGAGCAGTACTTC.

The J gene is TRBJ1-2, the V gene TRBV5-6; 10 bases align to TRBD1. This CDR3 has 15 amino acids. The trim removed 4 bases at V and 3 bases at J, leaving 6 bases unmatched. Germline CDR1 is SGHDT and CDR2 is YYEEEE. The CDR3: CASSPGTGVDYGYTF. DNA for the CDR3: TGTGCCAGCAGCCCCGGGACAGGGGTTGACTATGGCTACACCTTC.

The chain has TRBV6-4 and TRBJ2-3; 7 nucleotides line up with TRBD2. The trim removed 5 bases at V and 2 bases at J, leaving 1 base unmatched. Germline V lookup: CDR1 MRHNA, CDR2 SNTAGT. The CDR3 covers 13 residues. CDR3 coding DNA: TGTGCCAGCAGTCGGGACTACACAGATACGCAGTATTTT. It translates to CASSRDYTDTQYF.

V and J are TRBV6-5 and TRBJ2-4; TRBD1 matches at 8 bases. The trim removed 6 bases at V and 7 bases at J, leaving 11 bases unmatched. The CDR3 length is 15 residues. Germline V CDR1 and CDR2: MNHEY, SVGAGI. The CDR3 region is CASSLDRDRFNIQYF. In nucleotides, the CDR3 is TGTGCCAGCAGCCTCGACCGGGACAGGTTCAACATTCAGTACTTC.

The genes are TRBV10-3 and TRBJ1-1; perhaps TRBD1 as D (6 bases). The CDR3 length is 14 residues. Germline CDR1 is ENHRY and CDR2 is SYGVKD. Trimming pared 4 bases from V and 6 bases from J, leaving 15 bases between. The CDR3 spells CAISGQGTRAEAFF. CDR3 DNA sequence: TGTGCCATCAGTGGTCAGGGGACGAGGGCTGAAGCTTTCTTT.

This chain uses TRBV7-2 with TRBJ2-7; D is uncertain. V lost 1 base and J lost 0, with 13 bases in between. This CDR3 contains 16 residues. The V gene's germline CDR1 is SGHTA and CDR2 FQGNSA. The CDR3 bases are TGTGCCAGCAGCTTAGAAAGGATTACAGCCTCCTACGAGCAGTACTTC. Translating gives CASSLERITASYEQYF.

A word on this clone: Only one base separates this from a far larger clonotype, so it likely reflects a read error. The chain joins TRBV7-9 to TRBJ1-2; a possible D gene is TRBD1 (5 bases). There are 12 residues in the CDR3. V was pared by 1 base and J by 6 bases, with 6 bases between. The germline V gene encodes CDR1 SEHNR and CDR2 FQNEAQ (reference sequence). The CDR3 sequence: CASSLGGDGYTF. For the CDR3, the DNA is TGTGCCAGCAGCTTAGGGGGGGATGGCTACACCTTC.

The rearrangement joins TRBV5-1 to TRBJ2-3, with D hard to call. Trimming left V 6 bases short and J 2 bases short, with 4 bases between. This CDR3 is built from 11 residues. Per germline, CDR1 SGHRS and CDR2 YFSETQ. CDR3 nucleotide sequence: TGCGCCAGCACCAACACAGATACGCAGTATTTT. This codes for CASTNTDTQYF.

The V call is TRBV9, the J call TRBJ2-2; 9 bases are a match to TRBD1. The V and J ends lost 0 bases and 4 bases, in that order; junction bases with no gene match: 4. The CDR3 is made up of 16 amino acids. Germline V gene lookup returns CDR1 SGDLS and CDR2 YYNGEE. For the CDR3, the DNA is TGTGCCAGCAGCGTAGATCCGGACAGGGGCACCGGGGAGCTGTTTTTT. This codes for CASSVDPDRGTGELFF.

This clone showed up just a few times. V usage is TRBV5-6 and J usage is TRBJ2-2; D call uncertain. Germline V gene sequence: CDR1 SGHDT, CDR2 YYEEEE. CDR3 length equals 14 residues. Trimming removed 3 bases from V and 2 bases from J, with 8 bases in between. The CDR3: CASSSGDNTGELFF. CDR3 DNA: TGTGCCAGCAGCTCCGGAGATAACACCGGGGAGCTGTTTTTT.

The chain carries TRBV29-1 and TRBJ2-1; D ambiguous. CDR1 is SQVTM and CDR2 is ANQGSEA in the germline V gene. The CDR3 covers 12 residues. V was pared by 3 bases and J by 6 bases, with 9 bases between. CDR3 protein: CSVEPRSNEQFF. The CDR3 nucleotides are TGCAGCGTTGAGCCTAGGAGCAATGAGCAGTTCTTC.

This rearrangement joins TRBV19 to TRBJ1-1; TRBD1 agrees at 7 bases. CDR1 and CDR2 (germline): LNHDA, SQIVND (reference sequence). V was pared by 8 bases and J by 0 bases, with 6 bases of the junction left unmatched. This CDR3 region has 14 residues. The CDR3 loop is CASSGGFVNTEAFF. The CDR3 DNA reads as TGTGCCAGTTCAGGGGGGTTCGTGAACACTGAAGCTTTCTTT.

The J gene is TRBJ2-2, the V gene TRBV7-9, with TRBD2 identical over 13 bases. V trimming: 4 bases; J trimming: 4 bases; junction bases outside the gene matches: 6. The CDR3 runs 17 residues. Germline CDR1 reads SEHNR; CDR2 reads FQNEAQ (reference sequence). The CDR3 nucleotides read TGTGCCAGCAGCTGGACTAGCGGGAGCCTGGGCACCGGGGAGCTGTTTTTT. It codes for CASSWTSGSLGTGELFF.

In its sample, this clone was seen many times. This sequence joins TRBV28 and TRBJ1-5; D not resolved. The CDR3 is 15 amino acids. V dropped 7 bases and J dropped 3 bases, with 16 bases sitting between them. Germline-derived CDR1 and CDR2 are MDHEN and SYDVKM. In DNA, the CDR3 is TGTGCCAGCAACTTCCTCCAGGAATACAATCAGCCCCAGCATTTT. Its protein is CASNFLQEYNQPQHF.

The chain has TRBV12-3 or TRBV12-4 and TRBJ2-7; tentative D call: TRBD2 (6 bases). The CDR3 totals 13 residues. The germline V and J ends were trimmed by 6 bases and 3 bases, with 12 bases remaining between them. For the CDR3, the DNA is TGTGCCAGCAGCTCCCGACTAGACTACGAGCAGTACTTC. The encoded protein is CASSSRLDYEQYF.

In this sample, this clone turned up a few times. This rearrangement joins TRBV7-3 to TRBJ2-1; TRBD2 is a possible D gene (5 bases). This CDR3 has 12 amino acids. CDR1 and CDR2 (germline): SGHTA, FQGTGA. The V end was cut by 5 bases, the J end by 10 bases, with 12 bases between. CDR3 in amino acids: CASSRAPGEQFF. The DNA of the CDR3 is TGTGCCAGCAGCCGTGCCCCGGGAGAGCAGTTCTTC. The entire variable domain, with the rest obtained from reference TRBV7-3 and TRBJ2-1, is as follows: GAGVSQTPSNKVTEKGKYVELRCDPISGHTALYWYRQSLGQGPEFLIYFQGTGAADDSGLPNDRFFAVRPEGSVSTLKIQRTERGDSAVYLCASSRAPGEQFFGPGTRLTVL.